The next 14 T cell receptor beta chains were all read from a single sample in a study of response to subunit inactivated influenza vaccine. TCRdb reprocessed the RT-PCR reads with MiXCR, giving one entry per CDR3 protein. There are a few hundred thousand distinct CDR3 sequences in the sample; 14% occur only once, and around 10% lies in the top ten. The sample here was PBMCs from blood, taken 12 days after vaccination. The receptors originated from a man aged 45-65 years who received an inactivated influenza vaccine.

This clonotype showed up just a few times. This sequence joins TRBV7-9 and TRBJ1-2, with unresolved D. The germline V gene encodes CDR1 SEHNR and CDR2 FQNEAQ (reference sequence). The germline V and J ends were trimmed by 7 bases and 3 bases, with 12 bases remaining between them. This CDR3 region has 13 residues. Here the CDR3 reads CASIPRRDYGYTF. Written as DNA, the CDR3 is TGTGCCAGCATCCCCCGGAGGGACTATGGCTACACCTTC.

This chain connects TRBV7-9 to TRBJ2-3; TRBD1 aligns across 7 bases. Trimming removed 3 bases from V and 7 bases from J; junction bases left unmatched: 7. The germline gives CDR1 SEHNR, CDR2 FQNEAQ (reference sequence). The CDR3 totals 14 residues. The CDR3 here is CASSFGTAPHTQYF. CDR3 coding DNA: TGTGCCAGCAGCTTCGGGACAGCCCCGCATACGCAGTATTTT.

This clonotype was counted a few times. V is TRBV20-1 and J is TRBJ2-3; D is possibly TRBD2 (6 bases). This CDR3 is built from 15 residues. V was pared by 1 base and J by 2 bases, with 13 bases between. The V gene's germline CDR1 is DFQATT and CDR2 SNEGSKA (reference sequence). Here the CDR3 reads CSARVGSGYTDTQYF. The CDR3 bases are TGCAGTGCTAGAGTGGGTAGCGGATACACAGATACGCAGTATTTT.

This clonotype occurred many times. This chain connects TRBV21-1 to TRBJ1-1. TRBV21-1 is annotated as a pseudogene. The CDR3 is 15 residues long. CDR3 DNA: TGTGCCAGCAGCGTTTTTCAGAAGGGGAACACTGAAGCTTTCTTT. Translating gives CASSVFQKGNTEAFF.

This clonotype was observed at least ten times. The chain recombines TRBV7-8 with TRBJ1-5; perhaps TRBD1 as D (6 bases). Germline V lookup: CDR1 SGHVS, CDR2 FQNEAQ. The CDR3 length is 19 residues. The V gene lost 7 bases and the J gene lost 2 bases, with 27 bases spanning the gap. In nucleotides, the CDR3 is TGTGCCAGCAAGGTGGAGTTCGGGGGGCGAGCTTTGGGCAATCAGCCCCAGCATTTT. Translation gives CASKVEFGGRALGNQPQHF. Complete variable domain (other parts from reference TRBV7-8 and TRBJ1-5): GAGVSQSPRYKVAKRGQDVALRCDPISGHVSLFWYQQALGQGPEFLTYFQNEAQLDKSGLPSDRFFAERPEGSVSTLKIQRTQQEDSAVYLCASKVEFGGRALGNQPQHFGDGTRLSIL.

This clonotype was seen more than once but under ten times. The chain carries TRBV24-1 and TRBJ2-3; 8 bases are a match to TRBD1. This CDR3 spans 17 amino acids. V lost 3 bases and J lost 3; bases outside the gene matches: 10. CDR1 KGHDR and CDR2 SFDVKD come from the germline V gene. In DNA form, the CDR3 reads TGTGCCACCAGTGATCGTCCTCCGGGACAGGTGACAGATACGCAGTATTTT. Protein: CATSDRPPGQVTDTQYF.

In DNA form, the CDR3 reads TGTGCCAGCAGCATGACCGGGAGAACCTCTGGAAACACCATATATTTT. Its protein product is CASSMTGRTSGNTIYF. This chain connects TRBV4-2 to TRBJ1-3, with D unclear. The CDR3 runs 16 residues. Trimming left V 5 bases short and J 0 bases short, with 14 bases between. Germline loops: CDR1 LGHNA, CDR2 YNFKEQ.

This clonotype has more than one count but fewer than ten. This chain uses TRBV19 with TRBJ2-7; D gene ambiguous. Germline CDR1 is LNHDA and CDR2 is SQIVND (reference sequence). The ends were cut back, 4 bases at V and 1 base at J, with 8 bases in the middle. This CDR3 spans 13 amino acids. The CDR3 nucleotides read TGTGCCAGTAGTAAGGGCGGATCCTACGAGCAGTACTTC. It codes for CASSKGGSYEQYF. The full variable domain, its missing parts supplied by reference TRBV19 and TRBJ2-7, is DGGITQSPKYLFRKEGQNVTLSCEQNLNHDAMYWYRQDPGQGLRLIYYSQIVNDFQKGDIAEGYSVSREKKESFPLTVTSAQKNPTAFYLCASSKGGSYEQYFGPGTRLTVT.

As for this clonotype: Relative to the germline gene, one junction end is altered; a read error may explain this. For the CDR3, the DNA is TGTGCCAGCAGCCAAGACCGGGACCCTAGCACAGATACGCGGTATTTT. This sequence encodes CASSQDRDPSTDTRYF. The rearrangement uses TRBV4-2 and TRBJ2-3; D is tentatively TRBD1 or TRBD2 (5 bases each). This CDR3 is built from 16 residues. Per the germline V gene, CDR1 is LGHNA and CDR2 is YNFKEQ.

This clonotype came up many times. V is TRBV12-3 or TRBV12-4 and J is TRBJ2-7; D perhaps matches TRBD2 (6 bases). The CDR3 spans 14 residues. The V end was cut by 3 bases, the J end by 4 bases, with 13 bases between. CDR3 region: CASSFGGLGYEQYF. CDR3 DNA sequence: TGTGCCAGCAGTTTCGGGGGACTCGGATACGAGCAGTACTTC.

There are a few counts of this clonotype. The V gene is TRBV5-1, the J gene TRBJ2-1; 11 positions agree with TRBD2. The germline V gene has CDR1 SGHRS and CDR2 YFSETQ. V lost 4 bases to trimming and J lost 9 bases; unmatched junction nucleotides: 12. The CDR3 extends over 16 amino acids. The CDR3 reads CASSPSLAGGPFEQFF. Here the CDR3 DNA reads TGCGCCAGCAGCCCCAGCCTAGCGGGGGGACCTTTTGAGCAGTTCTTC.

The V and J genes are TRBV7-9 and TRBJ1-1, with D perhaps TRBD1 (5 bases). V dropped 10 bases and J dropped 1 base, with 13 bases sitting between them. The CDR3 is 13 amino acids. Germline loops: CDR1 SEHNR, CDR2 FQNEAQ (reference sequence). As DNA, the CDR3 is TGTGCCACCCTAGGACATGGGAACACTGAAGCTTTCTTT. It specifies CATLGHGNTEAFF.

This clonotype has a handful of counts. The chain combines TRBV19 with TRBJ2-7; 8 nucleotides align to TRBD2. The V gene's germline CDR1 is LNHDA and CDR2 SQIVND (reference sequence). The CDR3 runs to 16 residues. V lost 3 bases to trimming and J lost 3 bases; unmatched junction nucleotides: 10. The CDR3 region has the DNA TGTGCCAGTAGTATCAGGGGATCAGCGGGAGTCTACGAGCAGTACTTC. Translation gives CASSIRGSAGVYEQYF.

This rearrangement joins TRBV24-1 to TRBJ2-5; TRBD1 agrees at 7 bases. J gave up 0 bases and V 5 bases, and 2 bases lay outside the gene matches. Per the germline V gene, CDR1 is KGHDR and CDR2 is SFDVKD. There are 14 residues in the CDR3. The CDR3 region is CATSGQGHQETQYF. The CDR3 nucleotides are TGTGCCACCAGTGGACAGGGCCACCAAGAGACCCAGTACTTC.